This paragraph covers one T cell receptor (beta chain) sequence. The sample originates from a study of blood T cell repertoires in COVID-19. TCRdb's copy holds only in-frame clones and misses some; the assay was immunoSEQ multiplex PCR. The table shows 170,000 or so clones, with approximately 87% occurring only once. The material sequenced was peripheral blood. The sequence was obtained from a woman in her 70s with COVID-19, enrolled during active disease.

Here the CDR3 DNA reads TGTGCCAGTAGTATCACGGGAGGGTGGGGCAATGAGCAGTTCTTC. Translating it yields CASSITGGWGNEQFF. This rearrangement joins TRBV19 to TRBJ2-1; TRBD2 agrees at 8 bases. Germline V lookup: CDR1 LNHDA, CDR2 SQIVND (reference sequence). This CDR3 region has 15 residues. V lost 3 bases and J lost 6; bases outside the gene matches: 7. Complete variable domain (other parts from reference TRBV19 and TRBJ2-1): DGGITQSPKYLFRKEGQNVTLSCEQNLNHDAMYWYRQDPGQGLRLIYYSQIVNDFQKGDIAEGYSVSREKKESFPLTVTSAQKNPTAFYLCASSITGGWGNEQFFGPGTRLTVL.